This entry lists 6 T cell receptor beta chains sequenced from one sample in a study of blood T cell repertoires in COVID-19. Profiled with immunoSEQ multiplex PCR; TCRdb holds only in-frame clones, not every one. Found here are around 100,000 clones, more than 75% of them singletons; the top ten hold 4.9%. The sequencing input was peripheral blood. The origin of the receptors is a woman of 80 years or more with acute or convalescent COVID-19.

CDR3 sequence: CASSLAGAADTQYF. The CDR3 region has the DNA TGTGCCAGCAGCTTAGCGGGGGCCGCAGATACGCAGTATTTT. J is TRBJ2-3 and V is TRBV7-9, with D perhaps matching TRBD1 (6 bases). The ends were cut back, 0 bases at V and 4 bases at J, with 8 bases in the middle. The V gene's germline CDR1 is SEHNR and CDR2 FQNEAQ (reference sequence). CDR3 size: 14 residues.

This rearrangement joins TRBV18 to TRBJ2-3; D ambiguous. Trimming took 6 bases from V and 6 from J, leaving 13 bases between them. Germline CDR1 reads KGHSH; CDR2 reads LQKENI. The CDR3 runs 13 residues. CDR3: CASSNDGQDTQYF. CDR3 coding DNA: TGTGCCAGCTCCAACGATGGGCAGGATACGCAGTATTTT.

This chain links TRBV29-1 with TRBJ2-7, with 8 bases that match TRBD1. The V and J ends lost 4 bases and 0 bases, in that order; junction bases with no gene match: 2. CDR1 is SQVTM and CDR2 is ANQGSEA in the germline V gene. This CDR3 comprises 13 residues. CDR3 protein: CSVGDRSSYEQYF. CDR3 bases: TGCAGCGTTGGGGACAGGAGCTCCTACGAGCAGTACTTC.

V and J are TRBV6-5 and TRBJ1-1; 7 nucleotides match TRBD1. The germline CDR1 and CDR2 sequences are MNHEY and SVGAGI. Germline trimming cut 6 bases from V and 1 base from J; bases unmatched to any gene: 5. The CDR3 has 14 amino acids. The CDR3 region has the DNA TGTGCCAGCAGAATGGACAGGTCGAACACTGAAGCTTTCTTT. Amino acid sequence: CASRMDRSNTEAFF.

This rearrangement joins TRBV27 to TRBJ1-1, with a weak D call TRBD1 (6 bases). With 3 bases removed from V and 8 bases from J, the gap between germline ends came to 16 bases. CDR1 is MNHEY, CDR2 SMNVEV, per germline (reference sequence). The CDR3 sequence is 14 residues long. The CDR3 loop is CASSFILGATEAFF. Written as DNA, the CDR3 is TGTGCCAGCAGTTTCATCCTGGGGGCTACCGAAGCTTTCTTT.

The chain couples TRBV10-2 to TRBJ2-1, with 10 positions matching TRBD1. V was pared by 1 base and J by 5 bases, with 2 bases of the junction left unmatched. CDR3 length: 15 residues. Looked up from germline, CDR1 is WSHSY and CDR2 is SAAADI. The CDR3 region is CASSELDRGNNEQFF. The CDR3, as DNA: TGCGCCAGCAGTGAGTTGGACAGGGGGAACAATGAGCAGTTCTTC.